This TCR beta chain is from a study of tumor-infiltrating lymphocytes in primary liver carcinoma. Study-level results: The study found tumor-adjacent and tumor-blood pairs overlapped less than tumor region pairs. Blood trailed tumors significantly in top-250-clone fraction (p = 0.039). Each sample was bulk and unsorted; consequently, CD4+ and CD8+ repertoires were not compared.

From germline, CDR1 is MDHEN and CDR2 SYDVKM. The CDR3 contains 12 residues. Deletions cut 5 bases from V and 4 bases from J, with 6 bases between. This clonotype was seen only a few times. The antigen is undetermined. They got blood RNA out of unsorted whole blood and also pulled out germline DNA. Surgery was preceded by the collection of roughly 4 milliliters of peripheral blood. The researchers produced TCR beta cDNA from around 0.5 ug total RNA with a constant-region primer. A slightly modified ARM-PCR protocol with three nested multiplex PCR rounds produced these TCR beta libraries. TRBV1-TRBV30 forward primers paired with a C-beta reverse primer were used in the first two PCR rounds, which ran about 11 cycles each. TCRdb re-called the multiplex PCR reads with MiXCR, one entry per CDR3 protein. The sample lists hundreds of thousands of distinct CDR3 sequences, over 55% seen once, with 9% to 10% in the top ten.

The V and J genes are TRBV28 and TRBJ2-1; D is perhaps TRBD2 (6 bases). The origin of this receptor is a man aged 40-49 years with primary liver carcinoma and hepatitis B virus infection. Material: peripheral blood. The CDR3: CASSRGYNEQFF. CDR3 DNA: TGTGCCAGCAGTCGGGGGTACAATGAGCAGTTCTTC.